A selection of T cell receptor beta chains follows, all from one sample in a study of T-cell memory formation after mild COVID-19. Via MiXCR, TCRdb re-called the 5' RACE reads, giving one row per CDR3 protein. The top ten clones hold roughly 23% of a sample with 250,000 to 300,000 distinct CDR3 sequences, 15% to 20% of them seen once. Sequenced sample: PBMCs or a T cell subset sorted from them (not recorded which). The receptors here all came from a man younger than 35 who had mild COVID-19 (a few samples of this study predate the infection). Cell type and time point are not known. Both conserved end residues are trimmed from each CDR3.

j_call v_call cdr3_aa
TRBJ2-3 TRBV6-4 ASSPQGGPDTQY
TRBJ2-7 TRBV30 AWSALIGTGGYEQY
TRBJ1-6 TRBV5-5 ASSLATGPNSPLH
TRBJ1-2 TRBV7-9 ASSKTAYGYT
TRBJ1-3 TRBV7-2 ASSLMTGTGNTIY
TRBJ2-7 TRBV5-1 ASSFGGTYEQY
TRBJ2-5 TRBV7-2 ASRKVGAETQY
TRBJ2-5 TRBV7-9 ASSLLESRETQY
TRBJ1-1 TRBV20-1 RMAMNTEAF
TRBJ1-1 TRBV5-1 ASSLSQGATEAF
TRBJ2-3 TRBV6-1 ASSGGLGPDTQY
TRBJ2-3 TRBV24-1 ATSESTGWGTQY
TRBJ1-1 TRBV5-1 ASSLVQGRGNTEAF
TRBJ2-1 TRBV3-1 ASSQVAGPGVEQF
TRBJ1-2 TRBV14 ASTASSGGLYGYT
TRBJ1-2 TRBV4-1 ASSQDLSNYGYT